The 4 T cell receptor beta chains listed next were all sequenced from one sample in a study of persistence of HIV-infected CD4 T cells. These receptors have no known antigen. The libraries were made with immunoSEQ version 4 in survey mode. The table came from immunoSEQ multiplex PCR; TCRdb's copy has only in-frame clones and leaves some out. This sample has about 30,000 clones, with roughly 70% found just once. Overlapping HIV-1 Gag 15-mer peptides at approximately 1 ug per peptide per mL were used. Sorting selected CD4+ T cells upregulating both CD40 ligand and CD69. Specimen: CD4+ T cells sorted from PBMCs after roughly 20-hour stimulation, collected from a patient who received antiretroviral therapy. Source of these receptors: an adult man with HIV who was CMV-seropositive.

The chain has TRBV28 and TRBJ1-1; 9 positions agree with TRBD1. V lost 7 bases and J lost 0; bases outside the gene matches: 6. The CDR3 is 15 amino acids. CDR1 is MDHEN and CDR2 is SYDVKM in the germline V gene. The CDR3 sequence: CASTRTGEMNTEAFF. The CDR3 bases are TGTGCCAGCACTAGGACAGGGGAAATGAACACTGAAGCTTTCTTT.

This chain connects TRBV12-3 or TRBV12-4 to TRBJ2-2; D ambiguous. This CDR3 is 11 amino acids long. With 5 bases removed from V and 4 bases from J, the gap between germline ends came to 2 bases. The CDR3 DNA follows: TGTGCCAGCAGTACCACCGGGGAGCTGTTTTTT. Translated, it gives CASSTTGELFF.

This clone is classed as medium-sized. The J gene is TRBJ2-3, the V gene TRBV10-1; 7 nucleotides align to TRBD2. J gave up 6 bases and V 2 bases, and 5 bases lay outside the gene matches. The CDR3 is 14 amino acids. From germline, CDR1 is WNHNN and CDR2 SYGVQD (reference sequence). For the CDR3, the DNA is TGCGCCAGCAGTGAGAAACTAGCGATGGATACGCAGTATTTT. The encoded protein is CASSEKLAMDTQYF.

The V gene is TRBV7-8, the J gene TRBJ2-3; the match to TRBD2 covers 12 bases. This CDR3 is built from 16 residues. V was pared by 5 bases and J by 1 base, with 4 bases of the junction left unmatched. CDR1 is SGHVS, CDR2 FQNEAQ, per germline. This chain's CDR3 is CASSLGTSGRTDTQYF. The CDR3 nucleotides are TGTGCCAGCAGCCTTGGGACTAGCGGGCGCACAGATACGCAGTATTTT.